Reported below is one TCR beta chain. The antigen is unknown. Some clones are missing from TCRdb's copy, which holds only in-frame ones; the method was immunoSEQ multiplex PCR. Here the sample spans 68,000 or so clones, 84% being singletons. The CDR3 spans 17 residues. The germline V gene encodes CDR1 SEHNR and CDR2 FQNEAQ (reference sequence). Trimming removed 3 bases from V and 0 bases from J, with 18 bases in between. The sample is drawn from a study of OX40 agonist ivuxolimab in advanced cancers. Overall study: Treatment of patients was with ivuxolimab, an agonistic anti-OX40 (CD134) antibody. Two cutaneous melanoma patients and one hepatocellular carcinoma patient, three in all, had partial responses.

Study-wide points: It was not determined which antigens were specifically recognized by the peripheral T cells that had undergone clonal expansion.

This TCR was sampled from an adult with an advanced solid tumor such as melanoma, head and neck, liver or kidney cancer. Sequencing used CD4+ or CD8+ T cells sorted from blood, obtained in a trial of the OX40 agonist ivuxolimab. The J gene is TRBJ2-7, the V gene TRBV7-9, with D possibly being TRBD2 (5 bases). CDR3 DNA: TGTGCCAGCAGCTTTCCCCGGGAAGGGCGCACCTCCTACGAGCAGTACTTC. This encodes CASSFPREGRTSYEQYF.